This entry lists 8 T cell receptor beta chains sequenced from one sample in a study of cytomegalovirus exposure and HLA in healthy donors. The PCR made use of 60 Vbeta and 13 Jbeta primers. Using immunoSEQ multiplex PCR, the repertoire was profiled, and TCRdb retains in-frame clones only, with some absent. The data show approximately 75,000 clones, around 80% seen once. Sequences were obtained from PBMCs. The source of these receptors is a man between 65 and 85 years old in good health and CMV-seropositive.

DNA of the CDR3: TGCGCCAGCAGCCCGATAGAGCGTATCACCGGGGAGCTGTTTTTT. It is translated as CASSPIERITGELFF. The V gene is TRBV4-1, the J gene TRBJ2-2; D is undetermined. Trimming shortened V by 4 bases and J by 4 bases, and 13 bases separated the two germline ends. Germline V gene data show CDR1 as MGHRA and CDR2 as YSYEKL. The CDR3 runs to 15 residues.

In this sample, this clone turned up a few times. V is TRBV6-5 and J is TRBJ1-1; 10 positions agree with TRBD1. CDR1 and CDR2 from the germline V gene are MNHEY and SVGAGI. The CDR3 spans 15 residues. V lost 4 bases to trimming and J lost 5 bases; unmatched junction nucleotides: 7. CDR3 amino acids: CASSLPGQGLTEAFF. The CDR3 bases are TGTGCCAGCAGTTTACCGGGACAGGGGTTGACTGAAGCTTTCTTT.

Only a few counts were recorded for this clone. The V call is TRBV2, the J call TRBJ1-1, with D tentatively TRBD1 (5 bases). CDR1 and CDR2 from the germline V gene are SNHLY and FYNNEI. Trimming shortened V by 4 bases and J by 4 bases, and 10 bases separated the two germline ends. The CDR3 is 13 residues long. The CDR3: CASSVQGFTEAFF. In DNA, the CDR3 is TGTGCCAGCAGTGTGCAGGGTTTCACTGAAGCTTTCTTT.

The rearrangement links TRBV6-6 to TRBJ1-1; the D is unclear. Germline CDR1 MNHNY, CDR2 SVGAGI (reference sequence). The CDR3 consists of 15 residues. The ends were cut back, 2 bases at V and 1 base at J, with 11 bases in the middle. CDR3 bases: TGTGCCAGCAGTTACGTGTCAGGAAAGAACACTGAAGCTTTCTTT. Translation: CASSYVSGKNTEAFF.

V gene TRBV18 combines with J gene TRBJ2-7; D unclear. Germline CDR1 reads KGHSH; CDR2 reads LQKENI. CDR3 length equals 13 residues. V was cut by 3 bases and J by 3 bases, with 9 bases left in between. The CDR3 DNA reads TGTGCCAGCTCACCGGCGGAGCACTACGAGCAGTACTTC. Its protein is CASSPAEHYEQYF.

The CDR3 loop reads CATEGRSANTGELFF. CDR3 bases: TGTGCCACCGAGGGAAGAAGTGCGAACACCGGGGAGCTGTTTTTT. The chain joins TRBV7-9 to TRBJ2-2; tentative D call: TRBD2 (5 bases). CDR1 is SEHNR and CDR2 is FQNEAQ in the germline V gene (reference sequence). The ends were cut back, 10 bases at V and 0 bases at J, with 15 bases in the middle. The CDR3 consists of 15 residues.

V usage is TRBV2 and J usage is TRBJ2-1; D gene unclear. CDR1 is SNHLY and CDR2 is FYNNEI in the germline V gene. V lost 4 bases, J lost 7 bases, and 8 bases lay in between. The CDR3 spans 12 residues. The CDR3 coding sequence is TGTGCCAGCAGTGGACTCATAAATGAGCAGTTCTTC. Protein product: CASSGLINEQFF.

The chain joins TRBV7-2 to TRBJ2-5, with 11 positions matching TRBD2. V shed 8 bases and J 5 bases; nucleotides not matched to a gene: 10. The CDR3 extends over 15 amino acids. Germline assignment: CDR1 SGHTA and CDR2 FQGNSA. In nucleotides, the CDR3 is TGTGCCAGCGCCTCTAGCGGGGGGATCCTTGAGACCCAGTACTTC. Protein: CASASSGGILETQYF.